Listed here are 29 T cell receptor beta chains from one sample, sequenced in a study of PD-1 blockade in classical Hodgkin lymphoma. Clones were read by immunoSEQ multiplex PCR, and TCRdb kept only the in-frame ones, dropping some. The sample carries just under 45,000 clones, around three fifths recorded once. The sample's time point: cycle 4 day 1 (C4D1), after 6 weeks of nivolumab. Following autologous stem cell transplantation, relapse occurred in every patient, and exposure to brentuximab vedotin varied. The sequences come from peripheral blood mononuclear cells (PBMCs), collected before the fourth cycle of nivolumab. These receptors were collected from a human donor with classical Hodgkin lymphoma.

V and J are TRBV5-4 and TRBJ2-5; 9 nucleotides line up with TRBD2. V shed 2 bases and J 5 bases; nucleotides not matched to a gene: 10. This CDR3 has 16 amino acids. Germline CDR1 is SGHNT and CDR2 is YYREEE (reference sequence). The CDR3 DNA reads TGTGCCAGCAGCTTCGACCTGCGGGGGGGCCGTGAGACCCAGTACTTC. It codes for CASSFDLRGGRETQYF.

The rearrangement links TRBV4-1 to TRBJ1-1; D uncertain. CDR1 is MGHRA and CDR2 is YSYEKL in the germline V gene. The CDR3 is 13 residues long. Trimming stripped 5 bases from V and 3 bases from J, with 10 bases between. CDR3 loop: CASSGDVYTEAFF. In DNA, the CDR3 is TGCGCCAGCAGCGGCGATGTTTACACTGAAGCTTTCTTT.

In the case of this clone: This specimen includes other DNA sequences encoding the same CDR3. V usage is TRBV28 and J usage is TRBJ2-3; the D is unclear. This CDR3 region has 13 residues. The ends were cut back, 5 bases at V and 3 bases at J, with 9 bases in the middle. Germline values: CDR1 MDHEN, CDR2 SYDVKM. Here the CDR3 DNA reads TGTGCCAGCAGTCCCATTACGACAGATACGCAGTATTTT. Its translation is CASSPITTDTQYF.

On this clone itself: Other DNA variants within this sample encode the same CDR3. The J gene is TRBJ2-7, the V gene TRBV5-1; tentative D call: TRBD1 (5 bases). V shed 0 bases and J shed 1 base, with 5 bases lying between them. The CDR3 sequence is 13 residues long. Germline CDR1 SGHRS, CDR2 YFSETQ. CDR3 amino acids: CASSLEGSYEQYF. CDR3 in DNA: TGCGCCAGCAGCTTGGAGGGGTCCTACGAGCAGTACTTC.

The V gene is TRBV5-1, the J gene TRBJ2-7; 7 bases are shared with TRBD2. From germline, CDR1 is SGHRS and CDR2 YFSETQ. V dropped 0 bases and J dropped 3; count of bases not matched to a gene: 6. The CDR3 extends over 15 amino acids. The CDR3 DNA is TGCGCCAGCAGCTTGGTAGGTACGGGGGGCTACGAGCAGTACTTC. Translated: CASSLVGTGGYEQYF.

This sequence joins TRBV19 and TRBJ1-4, with unresolved D. With 3 bases removed from V and 3 bases from J, the gap between germline ends came to 5 bases. CDR3 length equals 13 residues. Germline V gene lookup returns CDR1 LNHDA and CDR2 SQIVND (reference sequence). CDR3 sequence reads: CASSMSPNEKLFF. CDR3 sequence (DNA): TGTGCCAGTAGTATGTCCCCTAATGAAAAACTGTTTTTT.

The chain links TRBV6-5 to TRBJ2-7, with D tentatively TRBD1 (5 bases). Germline CDR1 and CDR2: MNHEY and SVGAGI. This CDR3 spans 13 amino acids. V lost 2 bases, J lost 5 bases, and 10 bases lay in between. In DNA form, the CDR3 reads TGTGCCAGCAGTTACGCCCCCAGGGACGAGCAGTACTTC. Protein: CASSYAPRDEQYF.

This rearrangement joins TRBV19 to TRBJ1-2, with D unresolved. The germline CDR1 and CDR2 sequences are LNHDA and SQIVND (reference sequence). The CDR3 has 13 residues. V shed 5 bases and J shed 7 bases, with 14 bases lying between them. CDR3 sequence reads: CASSPRGFRGYTF. DNA of the CDR3: TGTGCCAGTAGTCCCAGAGGGTTCCGTGGCTACACCTTC.

V and J are TRBV21-1 and TRBJ2-7. TRBV21-1 is a known pseudogene. The CDR3 sequence is 14 residues long. In DNA, the CDR3 is TGTGCCACCCCACCGGGGACCGGTATTTACGAGCAGTACTTC. Residues: CATPPGTGIYEQYF.

This clone has just one count. The chain carries TRBV6-5 and TRBJ2-1; TRBD1 aligns across 8 bases. This CDR3 has 12 residues. The ends lost 10 bases at V and 7 bases at J; junction bases unmatched: 6. Germline V gene sequence: CDR1 MNHEY, CDR2 SVGAGI. CDR3 sequence reads: CATQGAGNEQFF. CDR3 coding DNA: TGTGCCACCCAGGGGGCTGGGAATGAGCAGTTCTTC.

The chain is built from TRBV2 and TRBJ2-7; no clear D. The V and J ends lost 1 base and 12 bases respectively, with 19 bases between them. In germline, CDR1 is SNHLY, CDR2 FYNNEI. The CDR3 is 14 amino acids. CDR3 protein: CASSEEEHPLPGYF. For the CDR3, the DNA is TGTGCCAGCAGTGAAGAGGAGCACCCTCTCCCGGGGTACTTC.

The V gene is TRBV5-1, the J gene TRBJ2-7; weak D call: TRBD2 (6 bases). This CDR3 contains 13 residues. Trimming took 4 bases from V and 3 from J, leaving 11 bases between them. Germline loops: CDR1 SGHRS, CDR2 YFSETQ. CDR3 in amino acids: CASSLQEGYEQYF. CDR3 in DNA: TGCGCCAGCAGCCTACAGGAGGGCTACGAGCAGTACTTC.

The chain employs TRBV6-6 and TRBJ1-3; tentatively, D is TRBD1 (5 bases). The CDR3 is 16 residues long. CDR1 is MNHNY and CDR2 is SVGAGI in the germline V gene (reference sequence). Between the trimmed V and J ends, which lost 5 bases and 2 bases, there was a span of 16 bases. The CDR3 loop is CASSPRSGLTGNTIYF. Here the CDR3 DNA reads TGTGCCAGCAGTCCTAGATCGGGGCTTACTGGAAACACCATATATTTT.

Details on this clone: Other DNA sequences within the sample encode an identical CDR3. The V gene is TRBV5-1, the J gene TRBJ1-4; the D is unclear. The germline CDR1 and CDR2 sequences are SGHRS and YFSETQ. V was shortened by 4 bases and J by 0 bases, with 10 bases between the two germline ends. This CDR3 contains 15 residues. The CDR3 DNA sequence: TGCGCCAGCAGCAAGGACGGAGCAACTAATGAAAAACTGTTTTTT. Its translation: CASSKDGATNEKLFF. The full variable domain, completed using reference TRBV5-1 and TRBJ1-4, is KAGVTQTPRYLIKTRGQQVTLSCSPISGHRSVSWYQQTPGQGLQFLFEYFSETQRNKGNFPGRFSGRQFSNSRSEMNVSTLELGDSALYLCASSKDGATNEKLFFGSGTQLSVL.

The rearrangement uses TRBV7-7 and TRBJ2-1; 10 bases match TRBD2. Per germline, CDR1 SSHAT and CDR2 FNYEAQ (reference sequence). The junction had 10 bases not matched to a gene; V was cut back by 6 bases and J by 2 bases. This CDR3 contains 17 residues. Here the CDR3 reads CASRPGLAVTAYNEQFF. In DNA form, the CDR3 reads TGTGCCAGCAGACCCGGACTAGCGGTTACGGCCTACAATGAGCAGTTCTTC.

The chain carries TRBV28 and TRBJ1-1; 9 bases are shared with TRBD1. The V and J ends lost 10 bases and 1 base, in that order; junction bases with no gene match: 10. The CDR3 sequence is 15 residues long. CDR1 and CDR2 (germline): MDHEN, SYDVKM. Written as DNA, the CDR3 is TGTGCCACCAGGAGACAGGGGGGGTGGAACACTGAAGCTTTCTTT. This gives the protein CATRRQGGWNTEAFF.

The chain recombines TRBV19 with TRBJ1-5; the D is unclear. The length of the CDR3 is 14 residues. The germline V and J ends were trimmed by 3 bases and 5 bases, with 11 bases remaining between them. Germline V gene data show CDR1 as LNHDA and CDR2 as SQIVND (reference sequence). CDR3 amino acids: CASSITVPDQPQHF. CDR3 nucleotides: TGTGCCAGTAGTATCACCGTCCCGGATCAGCCCCAGCATTTT. The complete variable domain, with remaining parts taken from reference TRBV19 and TRBJ1-5, reads DGGITQSPKYLFRKEGQNVTLSCEQNLNHDAMYWYRQDPGQGLRLIYYSQIVNDFQKGDIAEGYSVSREKKESFPLTVTSAQKNPTAFYLCASSITVPDQPQHFGDGTRLSIL.

The chain is built from TRBV5-4 and TRBJ2-1; tentative D call: TRBD1 (6 bases). Germline V gene data show CDR1 as SGHNT and CDR2 as YYREEE (reference sequence). There are 14 residues in the CDR3. V was trimmed by 0 bases and J by 8 bases, leaving 12 bases between them. In DNA form, the CDR3 reads TGTGCCAGCAGCTTGGGACAGGACATCCATGAGCAGTTCTTC. This gives the protein CASSLGQDIHEQFF.

This chain connects TRBV5-6 to TRBJ2-4; 8 bases line up with TRBD2. V trimming: 3 bases; J trimming: 5 bases; junction bases outside the gene matches: 7. The CDR3 is 15 amino acids. Germline V gene data show CDR1 as SGHDT and CDR2 as YYEEEE. CDR3 sequence (DNA): TGTGCCAGCAGCTGGAGGACTAGCTCCGAAAACATTCAGTACTTC. Translation gives CASSWRTSSENIQYF.

This clone has ten or more counts. The chain has TRBV27 and TRBJ1-3; D call uncertain. Looked up from germline, CDR1 is MNHEY and CDR2 is SMNVEV (reference sequence). V was clipped by 4 bases and J by 0 bases, with 13 bases between them. The CDR3 extends over 16 amino acids. The CDR3 nucleotides are TGTGCCAGCAGTTCCGGCAGACTTAGCTCTGGAAACACCATATATTTT. This gives the protein CASSSGRLSSGNTIYF.

This chain links TRBV5-6 with TRBJ1-1, with a tentative D call TRBD1 (5 bases). Germline V gene sequence: CDR1 SGHDT, CDR2 YYEEEE. CDR3 length equals 15 residues. V gave up 0 bases and J gave up 6 bases, with 15 bases separating them. The CDR3 is CASSLAEGRIAEAFF. Written as DNA, the CDR3 is TGTGCCAGCAGCTTGGCCGAGGGGCGGATCGCTGAAGCTTTCTTT. Variable domain in full (rest from reference TRBV5-6 and TRBJ1-1): DAGVTQSPTHLIKTRGQQVTLRCSPKSGHDTVSWYQQALGQGPQFIFQYYEEEERQRGNFPDRFSGHQFPNYSSELNVNALLLGDSALYLCASSLAEGRIAEAFFGQGTRLTVV.

The chain links TRBV7-2 to TRBJ1-2; TRBD1 aligns across 7 bases. This CDR3 region has 15 residues. Germline CDR1 is SGHTA and CDR2 is FQGNSA. J was trimmed by 4 bases and V by 1 base; bases with no gene match: 6. The CDR3 DNA sequence: TGTGCCAGCAGCTTAGAGGGACAGCCTTCCTATGGCTACACCTTC. This sequence encodes CASSLEGQPSYGYTF.

The V gene is TRBV5-6, the J gene TRBJ2-1; the match to TRBD1 covers 9 bases. V trimming: 3 bases; J trimming: 2 bases; junction bases outside the gene matches: 6. The V gene's germline CDR1 is SGHDT and CDR2 YYEEEE. This CDR3 region has 16 residues. The CDR3 nucleotides read TGTGCCAGCAGCTCGAGCGGGACAGGGCCCTACAATGAGCAGTTCTTC. Residues: CASSSSGTGPYNEQFF.

The chain has TRBV5-1 and TRBJ2-1, with 11 bases matching TRBD2. Losses at the gene ends were 4 bases for V and 9 bases for J; bases not matched to a gene: 6. The length of the CDR3 is 14 residues. The germline V gene encodes CDR1 SGHRS and CDR2 YFSETQ. The CDR3 sequence is CASSIGTSGPEQFF. The CDR3 DNA sequence: TGCGCCAGCAGCATCGGGACTAGCGGACCTGAGCAGTTCTTC.

This chain joins TRBV14 and TRBJ2-3; D may correspond to TRBD1 or TRBD2 (5 bases each). The germline V and J ends were trimmed by 4 bases and 0 bases, with 8 bases remaining between them. Looked up from germline, CDR1 is SGHDN and CDR2 is FVKESK. The CDR3 length is 14 residues. CDR3 amino acids: CASSPRDSTDTQYF. The CDR3 coding sequence is TGTGCCAGCAGCCCTCGGGACAGCACAGATACGCAGTATTTT.

The chain is built from TRBV28 and TRBJ2-7; 7 positions match TRBD2. CDR3 size: 15 residues. CDR1 is MDHEN and CDR2 is SYDVKM in the germline V gene. The ends lost 4 bases at V and 1 base at J; junction bases unmatched: 7. The CDR3 region is CASSWGGRGSYEQYF. CDR3 DNA: TGTGCCAGCAGTTGGGGCGGGAGAGGATCCTACGAGCAGTACTTC.

The V gene is TRBV7-9, the J gene TRBJ2-7, with a weak D call TRBD1 (5 bases). V was cut by 6 bases and J by 0 bases, with 15 bases left in between. Germline V gene data show CDR1 as SEHNR and CDR2 as FQNEAQ (reference sequence). The CDR3 spans 15 residues. The CDR3 coding sequence is TGTGCCAGCAGTTCCATGAACAGGAACTCCTACGAGCAGTACTTC. Its protein is CASSSMNRNSYEQYF.

The rearrangement links TRBV4-1 to TRBJ1-4; D uncertain. The V and J ends lost 3 bases and 2 bases respectively, with 28 bases between them. This CDR3 comprises 21 residues. Germline CDR1 reads MGHRA; CDR2 reads YSYEKL. The chain's CDR3 is CASSHLAPLAGRLRTNEKLFF. The DNA for the CDR3 is TGCGCCAGCAGCCATCTTGCGCCTTTGGCTGGGCGCCTTAGGACTAATGAAAAACTGTTTTTT.

The V and J genes are TRBV15 and TRBJ1-5, with unresolved D. This CDR3 contains 17 residues. CDR1 is LNHNV, CDR2 YYDKDF, per germline (reference sequence). V was cut by 0 bases and J by 0 bases, with 12 bases left in between. CDR3 sequence (DNA): TGTGCCACCAGCAGAGATCGGAACAGAAATAGCAATCAGCCCCAGCATTTT. Amino acid sequence: CATSRDRNRNSNQPQHF.